The following is a T cell receptor (beta chain) sequence with its context. V was shortened by 1 base and J by 0 bases, with 12 bases between the two germline ends. This CDR3 spans 15 amino acids. Per the germline V gene, CDR1 is DFQATT and CDR2 is SNEGSKA (reference sequence). These data originate in a study of blood T cells in healthy people across ages. Primers used in a second PCR of roughly 6 to 12 cycles were a sample-barcoded 5' primer and a J-beta primer mix. TCRdb processed the 5' RACE reads anew with MiXCR; each CDR3 protein has one entry. The sample carries 1.5 million to 2 million distinct CDR3 sequences, about 50% recorded once.

This sequence originates from a woman between 40 and 50 years old in good health. V usage is TRBV20-1 and J usage is TRBJ1-1; a weak D match, TRBD1 (6 bases). Material: blood. CDR3 region: CSARANQGLNTEAFF. Here the CDR3 DNA reads TGCAGTGCTAGAGCTAACCAGGGGCTGAACACTGAAGCTTTCTTT.